This T cell receptor beta chain was recorded in a study of blood T cell repertoires in COVID-19. Original processing notes: Reference gene primer amplification in the assay estimated nucleated cell counts. Produced via immunoSEQ multiplex PCR; TCRdb's table is partial and in-frame only. V and J calls and clone size are those listed in that table; D and trimming were worked out from the DNA. The table shows about 46,000 clones, with roughly 86% occurring only once. CDR3 length: 14 residues. Trimming removed 3 bases from V and 3 bases from J, with 13 bases in between. Germline CDR1 reads SGHRS; CDR2 reads YFSETQ.

The V and J genes are TRBV5-1 and TRBJ2-7; tentative D call: TRBD1 (8 bases). The clonotype originates from a man aged 60 to 69 with active or convalescent COVID-19. Sequencing was performed on peripheral blood. DNA of the CDR3: TGCGCCAGCAGCTCACAGGGGGGGAGCTACGAGCAGTACTTC. Amino acids: CASSSQGGSYEQYF.